This entry is about one TCR beta chain. The entry originates in a study of blood T cell repertoires in COVID-19. Study-wide context: Samples taken during acute and convalescent COVID-19 were collected in the United States, Italy and Spain. PBMCs, B-cell-depleted T cells, or T cells provided the cDNA or gDNA that made up the material.

How the authors handled the data: Amplified reference gene primers provided the basis for estimating nucleated cell counts. Repertoires were generated with immunoSEQ multiplex PCR, while TCRdb's copy carries only in-frame clones and drops some. The V and J calls and the clone size are those of that table, but D and trimming were determined from the DNA. The sample consists of some 65,000 clones, approximately 79% of them appearing once. CDR1 and CDR2 from the germline V gene are MNHNY and SVGAGI (reference sequence). CDR3 size: 14 residues. The V gene lost 4 bases and the J gene lost 0 bases, with 9 bases spanning the gap.

The sample consisted of peripheral blood. The chain carries TRBV6-6 and TRBJ1-1; the D gene is possibly TRBD1 (5 bases). This sequence originates from a woman in her 70s with acute or convalescent COVID-19. The CDR3 bases are TGTGCCAGCAGTTTGGGGCCGATGAACACTGAAGCTTTCTTT. It encodes CASSLGPMNTEAFF.